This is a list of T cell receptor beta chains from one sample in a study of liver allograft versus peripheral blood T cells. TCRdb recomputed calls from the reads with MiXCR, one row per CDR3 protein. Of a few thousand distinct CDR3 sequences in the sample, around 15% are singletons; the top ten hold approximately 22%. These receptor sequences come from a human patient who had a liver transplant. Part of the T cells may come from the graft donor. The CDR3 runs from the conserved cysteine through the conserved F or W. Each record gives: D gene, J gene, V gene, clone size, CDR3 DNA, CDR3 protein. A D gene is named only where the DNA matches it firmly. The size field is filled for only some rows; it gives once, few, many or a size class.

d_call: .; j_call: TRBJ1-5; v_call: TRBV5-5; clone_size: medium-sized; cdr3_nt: TGTGCCAGCAGCTTGAATGGGGCTGGCAATCAGCCCCAGCATTTT; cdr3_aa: CASSLNGAGNQPQHF
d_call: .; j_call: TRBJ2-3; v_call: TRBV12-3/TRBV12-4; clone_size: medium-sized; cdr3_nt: TGTGCCAGCAGTTTCCTGGGCACAGATACGCAGTATTTT; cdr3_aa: CASSFLGTDTQYF
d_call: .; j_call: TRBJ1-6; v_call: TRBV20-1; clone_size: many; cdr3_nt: TGCAGTGCTAAGACAGATAGCTCCTATAATTCACCCCTCCACTTT; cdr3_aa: CSAKTDSSYNSPLHF
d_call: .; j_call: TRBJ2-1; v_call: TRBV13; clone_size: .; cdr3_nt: TGTGCCAGAAGAGGAGAGTACAGGGAAGGGGCCGACGAGCAGTTCTTC; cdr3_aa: CARRGEYREGADEQFF
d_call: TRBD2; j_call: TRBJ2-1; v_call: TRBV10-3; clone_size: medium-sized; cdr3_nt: TGTGCCATCAGTGATTGGGGTAGCGGGAGGATCGGTGAGCAGTTCTTC; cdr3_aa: CAISDWGSGRIGEQFF
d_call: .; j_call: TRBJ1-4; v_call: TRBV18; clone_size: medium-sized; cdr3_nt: TGTGCCAGCTCACCCCGAGGGCGTTTGTCCGAAAAACTGTTTTTT; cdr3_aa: CASSPRGRLSEKLFF
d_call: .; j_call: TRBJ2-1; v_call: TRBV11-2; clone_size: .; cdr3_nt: TGTGCCAGCAGTTTTGCAGGTGGACTACACGACAATGAGCAGTTCTTC; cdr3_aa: CASSFAGGLHDNEQFF
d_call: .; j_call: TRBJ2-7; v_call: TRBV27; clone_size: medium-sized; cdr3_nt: TGTGCCAGCAGTCCCAGGGTGGGGTACGAGCAGTACTTC; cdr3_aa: CASSPRVGYEQYF
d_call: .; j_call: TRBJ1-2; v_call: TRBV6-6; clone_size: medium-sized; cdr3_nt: TGTGCCAGCAGTCCCGGGGGGGGGCCTTCTGGCTACACCTTC; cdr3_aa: CASSPGGGPSGYTF
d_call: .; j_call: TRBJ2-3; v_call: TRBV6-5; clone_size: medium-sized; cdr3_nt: TGTGCCAGCAGTCCCCGCCAGGAAAAGCTAACGCAGTATTTT; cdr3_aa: CASSPRQEKLTQYF
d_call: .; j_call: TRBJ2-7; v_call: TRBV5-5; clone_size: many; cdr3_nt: TGTGCCAGCAGCTTGTCCCAAAGCCACGGCGAGCAGTACTTC; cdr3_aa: CASSLSQSHGEQYF
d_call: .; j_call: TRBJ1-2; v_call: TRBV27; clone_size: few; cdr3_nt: TGTGCCAGCAGACAGAACTATGGCTACACCTTC; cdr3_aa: CASRQNYGYTF
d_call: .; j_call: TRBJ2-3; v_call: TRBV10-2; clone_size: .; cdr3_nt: TGCGCCAGTTCCCCCCTAGAGGGCCATACAGATACGCAGTATTTT; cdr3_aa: CASSPLEGHTDTQYF
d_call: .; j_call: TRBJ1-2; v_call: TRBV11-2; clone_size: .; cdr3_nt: TGTGCCAGCAGCTCCGTCCCCAGGTCAGCTAACTATGGCTACACCTTC; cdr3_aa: CASSSVPRSANYGYTF
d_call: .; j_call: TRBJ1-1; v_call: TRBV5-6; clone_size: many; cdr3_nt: TGTGCCAGCAGCTTGGCCAAAGGGACTGAAGCTTTCTTT; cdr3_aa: CASSLAKGTEAFF
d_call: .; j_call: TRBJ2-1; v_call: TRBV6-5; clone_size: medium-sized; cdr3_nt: TGTGCCAGCAGCCCTACTTCTGGGGGGGCCGGTCCGCAGTTCTTC; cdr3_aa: CASSPTSGGAGPQFF
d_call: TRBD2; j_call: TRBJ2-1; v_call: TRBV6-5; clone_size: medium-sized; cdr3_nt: TGTGCCAGCAGTCAAAACCCTAGCGGGGGGGACTACAATGAGCAGTTCTTC; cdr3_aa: CASSQNPSGGDYNEQFF
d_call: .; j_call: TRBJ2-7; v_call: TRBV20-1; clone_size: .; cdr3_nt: TGCAGTGCTGGCCCAAAGGACTACGAGCAGTACTTC; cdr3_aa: CSAGPKDYEQYF
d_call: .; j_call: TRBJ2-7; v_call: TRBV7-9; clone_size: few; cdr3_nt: TGTGCCAGCAGCCCGAAAGAGGGACGACCTCGGGAGCAGTACTTC; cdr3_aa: CASSPKEGRPREQYF
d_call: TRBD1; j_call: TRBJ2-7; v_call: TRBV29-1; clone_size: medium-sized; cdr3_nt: TGCAGCGTTGAGACAGGGGAAGCCTACGAGCAGTACTTC; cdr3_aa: CSVETGEAYEQYF
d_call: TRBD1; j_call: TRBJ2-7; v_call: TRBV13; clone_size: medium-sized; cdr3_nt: TGTGCCAGCGGAGAGGGACAGTACAACGAGCAGTACTTC; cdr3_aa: CASGEGQYNEQYF
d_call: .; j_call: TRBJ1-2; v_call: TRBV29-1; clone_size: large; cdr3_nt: TGCAGCGGAAGGGGCGGGGACGACTATGGCTACACCTTC; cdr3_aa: CSGRGGDDYGYTF
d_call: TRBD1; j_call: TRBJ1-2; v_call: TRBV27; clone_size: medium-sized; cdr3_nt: TGTGCCAGCAGTCAACAGGGGGGGAACTATGGCTACACCTTC; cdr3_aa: CASSQQGGNYGYTF
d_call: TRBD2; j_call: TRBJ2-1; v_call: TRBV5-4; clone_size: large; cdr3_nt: TGTGCCAGCAGTCTCAGCGGGAACGTCAATGAGCAGTTCTTC; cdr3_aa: CASSLSGNVNEQFF
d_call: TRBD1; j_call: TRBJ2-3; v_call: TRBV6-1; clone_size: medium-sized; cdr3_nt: TGTGCCAGTACTTCAGGGGGCTATGTGGGCACAGATACGCAGTATTTT; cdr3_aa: CASTSGGYVGTDTQYF
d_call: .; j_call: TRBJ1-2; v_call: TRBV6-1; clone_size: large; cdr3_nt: TGTGCCAGCAGTGAAGTTCGACTGGGAGGTTATGGCTACACCTTC; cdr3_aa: CASSEVRLGGYGYTF
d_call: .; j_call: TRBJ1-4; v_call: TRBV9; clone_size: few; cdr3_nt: TGTGCCAGCAGCGTAGGTTGGGGTGGTAATGAAAAACTGTTTTTT; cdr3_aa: CASSVGWGGNEKLFF
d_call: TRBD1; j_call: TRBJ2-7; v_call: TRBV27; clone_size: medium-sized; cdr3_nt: TGTGCCAGCACCGCGGTACACAGGGCTAGGGGGCCCAACGAGCAGTACTTC; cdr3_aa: CASTAVHRARGPNEQYF